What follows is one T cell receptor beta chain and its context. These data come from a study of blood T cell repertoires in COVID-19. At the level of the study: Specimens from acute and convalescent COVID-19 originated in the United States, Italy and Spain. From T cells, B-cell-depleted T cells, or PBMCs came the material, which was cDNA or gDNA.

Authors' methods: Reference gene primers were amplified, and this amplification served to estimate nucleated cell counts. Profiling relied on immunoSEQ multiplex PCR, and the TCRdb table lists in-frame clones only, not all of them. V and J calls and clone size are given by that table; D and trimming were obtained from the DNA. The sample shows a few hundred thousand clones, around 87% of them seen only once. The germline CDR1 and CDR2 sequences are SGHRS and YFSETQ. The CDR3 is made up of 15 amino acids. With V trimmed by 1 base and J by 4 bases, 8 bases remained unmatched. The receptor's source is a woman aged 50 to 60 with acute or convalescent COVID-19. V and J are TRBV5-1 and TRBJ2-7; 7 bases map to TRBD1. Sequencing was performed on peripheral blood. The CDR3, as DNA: TGCGCCAGCAGCTTGTTGGGGACAGATTTATACGAGCAGTACTTC. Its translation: CASSLLGTDLYEQYF.